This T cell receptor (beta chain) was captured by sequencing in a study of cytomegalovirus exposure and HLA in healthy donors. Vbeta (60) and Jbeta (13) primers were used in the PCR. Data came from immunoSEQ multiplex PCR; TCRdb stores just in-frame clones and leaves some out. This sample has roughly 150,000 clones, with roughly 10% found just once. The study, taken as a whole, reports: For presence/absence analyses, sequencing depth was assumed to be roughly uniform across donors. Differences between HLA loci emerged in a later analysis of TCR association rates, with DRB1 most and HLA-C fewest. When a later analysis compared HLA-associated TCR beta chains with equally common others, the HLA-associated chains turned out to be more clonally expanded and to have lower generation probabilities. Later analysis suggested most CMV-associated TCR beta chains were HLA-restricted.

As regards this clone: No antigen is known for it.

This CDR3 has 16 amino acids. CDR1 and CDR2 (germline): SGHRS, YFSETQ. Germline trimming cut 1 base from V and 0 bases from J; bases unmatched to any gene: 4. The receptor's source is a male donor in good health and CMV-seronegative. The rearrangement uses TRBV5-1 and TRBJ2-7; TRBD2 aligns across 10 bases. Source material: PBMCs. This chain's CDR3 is CASSLWLAGDSYEQYF. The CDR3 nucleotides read TGCGCCAGCAGCTTGTGGCTAGCGGGGGACTCCTACGAGCAGTACTTC. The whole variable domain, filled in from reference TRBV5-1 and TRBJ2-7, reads KAGVTQTPRYLIKTRGQQVTLSCSPISGHRSVSWYQQTPGQGLQFLFEYFSETQRNKGNFPGRFSGRQFSNSRSEMNVSTLELGDSALYLCASSLWLAGDSYEQYFGPGTRLTVT.